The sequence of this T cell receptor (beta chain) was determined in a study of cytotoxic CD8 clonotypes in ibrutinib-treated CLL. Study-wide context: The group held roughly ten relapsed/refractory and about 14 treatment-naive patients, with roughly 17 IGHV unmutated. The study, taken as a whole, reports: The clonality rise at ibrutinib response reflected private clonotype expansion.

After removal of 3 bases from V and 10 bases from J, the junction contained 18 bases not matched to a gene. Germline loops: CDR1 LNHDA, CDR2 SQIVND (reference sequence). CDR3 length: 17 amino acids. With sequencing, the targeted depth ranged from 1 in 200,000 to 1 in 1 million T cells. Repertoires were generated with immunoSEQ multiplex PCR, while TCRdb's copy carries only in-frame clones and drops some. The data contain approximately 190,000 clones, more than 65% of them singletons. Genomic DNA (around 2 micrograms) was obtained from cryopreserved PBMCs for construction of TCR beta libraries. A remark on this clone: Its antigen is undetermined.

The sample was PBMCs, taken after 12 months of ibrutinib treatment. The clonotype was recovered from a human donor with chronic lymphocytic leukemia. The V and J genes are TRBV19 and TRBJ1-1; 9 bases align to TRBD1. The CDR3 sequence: CASSISGQGRPIRGAFF. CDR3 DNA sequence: TGTGCCAGTAGTATCTCGGGACAGGGCCGACCCATAAGGGGAGCTTTCTTT.